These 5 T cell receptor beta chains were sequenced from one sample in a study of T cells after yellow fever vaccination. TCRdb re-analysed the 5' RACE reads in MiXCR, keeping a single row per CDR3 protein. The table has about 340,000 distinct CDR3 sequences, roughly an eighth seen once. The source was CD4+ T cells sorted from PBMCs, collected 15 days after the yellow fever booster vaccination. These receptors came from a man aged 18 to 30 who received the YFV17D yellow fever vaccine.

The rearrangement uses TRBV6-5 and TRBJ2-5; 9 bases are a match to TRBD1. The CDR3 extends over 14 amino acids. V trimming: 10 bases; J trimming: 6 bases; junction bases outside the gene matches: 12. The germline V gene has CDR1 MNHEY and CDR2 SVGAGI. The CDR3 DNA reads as TGTGCCACCTCTGCGGGGACAGGGTCCAAGACCCAGTACTTC. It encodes CATSAGTGSKTQYF.

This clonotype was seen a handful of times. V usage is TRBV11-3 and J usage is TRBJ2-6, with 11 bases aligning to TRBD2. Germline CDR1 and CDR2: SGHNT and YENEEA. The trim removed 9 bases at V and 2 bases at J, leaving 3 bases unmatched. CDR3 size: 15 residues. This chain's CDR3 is CASSGGATGANVLTF. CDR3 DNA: TGTGCCAGTAGCGGGGGGGCTACTGGGGCCAACGTCCTGACTTTC.

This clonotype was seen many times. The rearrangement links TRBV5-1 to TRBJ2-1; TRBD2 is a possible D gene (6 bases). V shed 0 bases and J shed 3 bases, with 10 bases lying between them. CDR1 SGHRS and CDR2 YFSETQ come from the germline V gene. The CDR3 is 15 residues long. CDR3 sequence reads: CASSLESGGYNEQFF. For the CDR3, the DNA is TGCGCCAGCAGCTTGGAATCCGGGGGCTACAATGAGCAGTTCTTC.

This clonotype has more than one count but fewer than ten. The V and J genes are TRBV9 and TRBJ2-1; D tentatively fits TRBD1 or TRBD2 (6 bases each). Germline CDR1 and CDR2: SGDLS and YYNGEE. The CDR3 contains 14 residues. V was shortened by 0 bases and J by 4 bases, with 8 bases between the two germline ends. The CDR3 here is CASSVEGGYNEQFF. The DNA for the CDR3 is TGTGCCAGCAGCGTAGAAGGGGGGTACAATGAGCAGTTCTTC.

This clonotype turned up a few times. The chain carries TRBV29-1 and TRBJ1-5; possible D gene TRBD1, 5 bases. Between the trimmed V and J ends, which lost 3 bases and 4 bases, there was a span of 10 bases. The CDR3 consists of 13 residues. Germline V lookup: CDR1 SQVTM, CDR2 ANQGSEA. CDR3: CSVDWGGNQPQHF. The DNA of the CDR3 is TGCAGCGTTGATTGGGGGGGGAATCAGCCCCAGCATTTT.